This T cell receptor beta chain was captured in a study of T cells in Graves' hyperthyroidism and ophthalmopathy. Amplification yielded TCR beta CDR3 regions, with RNA transcripts as the source. Using the HTBI primer set, a first-round RT-PCR was run on the TCR CDR3. Via MiXCR, TCRdb re-called the multiplex PCR reads, giving one row per CDR3 protein. The sample includes about 260,000 distinct CDR3 sequences, around a quarter of them seen just once. This clonotype was seen ten or more times. The sequence was collected from a man between 35 and 55 years old with Graves' hyperthyroidism that later progressed to Graves' ophthalmopathy. Sequenced input: blood.

The CDR3 loop is CASSFTPTGADGYTF. In nucleotides, the CDR3 is TGTGCCAGCAGCTTCACCCCGACAGGGGCGGATGGCTACACCTTC. The chain couples TRBV6-1 to TRBJ1-2; TRBD1 aligns across 8 bases. The V gene end was trimmed by 6 bases and the J gene end by 6 bases; junction bases not matched to a gene: 12. The V gene's germline CDR1 is MNHNS and CDR2 SASEGT. The CDR3 is made up of 15 amino acids.